This TCR beta chain was recovered during a study of T cell repertoires in cytomegalovirus infection (dated by TCRdb to the late 2010s). About the investigation overall: Donor HLA type was relevant to the analysis, because carriage of CMV infection together with the matching HLA type was indicated by public TCR beta signatures.

This clonotype has a handful of counts. The antigen this receptor binds is unknown. Per-base quality was not reported, and no clone a single base away is much larger than it. The sequencer listed for this sample is Illumina HiSeq 1500. The raw public data were reprocessed by TCRdb itself: fastp quality trimming at Q25, MiXCR clonotype calling, in-frame beta chains only. Each CDR3 protein gets just one entry, which takes the most common genes and DNA from the rows behind it. This sample is represented by nearly 70,000 distinct CDR3 sequences; 20% to 25% of them were singletons. Clones ranked in the top ten supply around 77% of the sample. Broader findings and caveats from the paper: Carriers of CMV infection plus the relevant HLA type were discriminated by the cumulative frequency of public TCR beta family members in the study cohort and in an independent roughly 340-donor cohort. The ex vivo response was dominated by HLA-C-restricted CMV-specific TCR beta clonotypes, and the single most frequent clonotype in two of eight donors was supplied by these HLA-C-restricted clonotypes.

The specimen sequenced was PBMCs, sequenced either directly or after in vitro stimulation (not recorded which). The sequence came from a human donor in good health (CMV status not recorded). Some clones in this sample may be carry-over from other donors' samples.

CDR3 protein: CASSQVPGVPSTDTQYF. DNA sequence: TGCGCCAGCAGCCAAGTCCCCGGAGTCCCTAGCACAGATACGCAGTATTTT. This receptor chain uses TRBV4-1 and TRBJ2-3, with the identity of the D gene unclear. In the germline V gene, CDR1 corresponds to MGHRA and CDR2 to YSYEKL. The V and J ends are trimmed by 1 base and 0 bases, leaving 14 bases between them. Including the terminal cysteine and phenylalanine, the CDR3 comprises 17 residues. Just the 51-base CDR3 DNA is kept, in frame starting at base 1.